This is a list of T cell receptor beta chains from one sample in a study of cytotoxic CD8 clonotypes in ibrutinib-treated CLL. This table comes from immunoSEQ multiplex PCR, and its TCRdb copy is limited to in-frame clones, with some not included. The sample includes over 100,000 clones, 70% to 90% of them seen just once. The sequencing used PBMCs, collected after 24 months of ibrutinib treatment. Receptors originate from a human donor with chronic lymphocytic leukemia. Both conserved end residues are part of each CDR3. Each record gives: clone size, J gene, V gene, D gene, CDR3 length, CDR3 DNA, CDR3 protein. D genes are given only for firm matches. The size entry is marked missing in some rows and otherwise reads once, few, many or a size class.

size: -
J: TRBJ1-1
V: TRBV28
D: -
length: 15
DNA: TGTGCCAGCAGTTTACCCCAGACCCGACAGCCTGAAGCTTTCTTT
CDR3: CASSLPQTRQPEAFF

size: -
J: TRBJ2-2
V: TRBV5-4
D: -
length: 19
DNA: TGTGCCAGCAGGCGGGGATCCGGGGCCTCCCAGGGGGGCACCGGGGAGCTGTTTTTT
CDR3: CASRRGSGASQGGTGELFF

size: -
J: TRBJ2-3
V: TRBV6-5
D: -
length: 14
DNA: TGTGCCAGCCGCAGGGGTGGGCTCACAGATACGCAGTATTTT
CDR3: CASRRGGLTDTQYF

size: -
J: TRBJ2-7
V: TRBV18
D: -
length: 14
DNA: TGTGCCAGCTCAAGGGACGGGAGCTCCTACGAGCAGTACTTC
CDR3: CASSRDGSSYEQYF

size: -
J: TRBJ1-2
V: TRBV6-5
D: -
length: 15
DNA: TGTGCCAGCAGTTACCTCCGGCAGGGAACAAAAGACTACACCTTC
CDR3: CASSYLRQGTKDYTF

size: -
J: TRBJ1-1
V: TRBV4-1
D: TRBD1
length: 14
DNA: TGCGCCAGCAGTGACAGGGGCCGAAACACTGAAGCTTTCTTT
CDR3: CASSDRGRNTEAFF

size: -
J: TRBJ2-1
V: TRBV11-2
D: TRBD2
length: 16
DNA: TGTGCCAGCAGCTTAGATAGCGGGAGTCCCTACAATGAGCAGTTCTTC
CDR3: CASSLDSGSPYNEQFF

size: -
J: TRBJ1-3
V: TRBV28
D: -
length: 16
DNA: TGTGCCAGCACATTCGGTTTGGGACTGTCAGGAAACACCATATATTTT
CDR3: CASTFGLGLSGNTIYF

size: -
J: TRBJ1-5
V: TRBV19
D: -
length: 15
DNA: TGTGCCAGTAGTCCCCGCGGACAGAGCAATCAGCCCCAGCATTTT
CDR3: CASSPRGQSNQPQHF

size: once
J: TRBJ2-2
V: TRBV6-5
D: -
length: 15
DNA: TGTGCCAGCAGTTACGCTCCAACAGGCACCGGGGAGCTGTTTTTT
CDR3: CASSYAPTGTGELFF

size: -
J: TRBJ2-7
V: TRBV7-9
D: -
length: 13
DNA: TGTGCTAGCAGCCCCCAACTCAACTACGAGCAGTACTTC
CDR3: CASSPQLNYEQYF

size: -
J: TRBJ2-1
V: TRBV7-9
D: TRBD2
length: 13
DNA: TGTGCCAGCAGCTTAGAGCGGGATGGTGAGCAGTTCTTC
CDR3: CASSLERDGEQFF

size: -
J: TRBJ2-5
V: TRBV7-2
D: TRBD2
length: 15
DNA: TGTGCCAGCAGCTTAACTAGCGGCCTCCAAGAGACCCAGTACTTC
CDR3: CASSLTSGLQETQYF

size: -
J: TRBJ1-2
V: TRBV7-2
D: TRBD1
length: 13
DNA: TGTGCCAGCAGCTTAGACAGGGGGCAGGGCTACACCTTC
CDR3: CASSLDRGQGYTF

size: -
J: TRBJ2-7
V: TRBV18
D: -
length: 14
DNA: TGTGCCAGCTCACCCCAGCAGGGAAGCTACGAGCAGTACTTC
CDR3: CASSPQQGSYEQYF

size: -
J: TRBJ2-5
V: TRBV27
D: TRBD2
length: 17
DNA: TGTGCCAGCAGTTTATCAACTAGCGGGCTTCAATCGGGGACCCAGTACTTC
CDR3: CASSLSTSGLQSGTQYF

size: -
J: TRBJ1-1
V: TRBV19
D: TRBD1
length: 15
DNA: TGTGCCAGTAGTCTATGGGACAGTCCTACCACTGAAGCTTTCTTT
CDR3: CASSLWDSPTTEAFF

size: few
J: TRBJ2-7
V: TRBV4-3
D: -
length: 15
DNA: TGCGCCAGCAGCCAAGGGATGGCGGGGGCCCGCGAGCAGTACTTC
CDR3: CASSQGMAGAREQYF

size: -
J: TRBJ1-5
V: TRBV6-5
D: -
length: 13
DNA: TGTGCCAGCAGTTACAAGGGTAATCAGCCCCAGCATTTT
CDR3: CASSYKGNQPQHF

size: -
J: TRBJ1-1
V: TRBV5-1
D: -
length: 16
DNA: TGCGCCAGCAGCTTGGCAGGTGGGGAGCTGAACACTGAAGCTTTCTTT
CDR3: CASSLAGGELNTEAFF

size: once
J: TRBJ2-7
V: TRBV6-5
D: -
length: 15
DNA: TGTGCCAGCAGGCTAAGGACCCAGGGGACCTACGAGCAGTACTTC
CDR3: CASRLRTQGTYEQYF

size: -
J: TRBJ2-1
V: TRBV5-1
D: -
length: 13
DNA: TGCGCCAGCAGCACACAGGGAAACAATGAGCAGTTCTTC
CDR3: CASSTQGNNEQFF

size: -
J: TRBJ2-3
V: TRBV5-4
D: TRBD2
length: 16
DNA: TGTGCCAGCAGTTCCCAGCGGGAGCTAAGCACAGATACGCAGTATTTT
CDR3: CASSSQRELSTDTQYF

size: -
J: TRBJ1-3
V: TRBV5-4
D: -
length: 14
DNA: TGTGCCAGCAGCTTGGTGGGCTCTGGAAACACCATATATTTT
CDR3: CASSLVGSGNTIYF

size: -
J: TRBJ1-4
V: TRBV15
D: -
length: 13
DNA: TGTGCCACCAGCAGAGAACTCTCTGAAAAACTGTTTTTT
CDR3: CATSRELSEKLFF

size: -
J: TRBJ1-4
V: TRBV6-1
D: TRBD1
length: 15
DNA: TGTGCCAGCAGTGAAGCTGGGACAGGGGGTGAAAAACTGTTTTTT
CDR3: CASSEAGTGGEKLFF

size: -
J: TRBJ2-7
V: TRBV4-1
D: -
length: 15
DNA: TGCGCCAGCAGCCAAGTGTACGGTAGCTCCTACGAGCAGTACTTC
CDR3: CASSQVYGSSYEQYF

size: few
J: TRBJ2-1
V: TRBV7-2
D: TRBD2
length: 17
DNA: TGTGCCAGCAGCTCGCCAATCGGGACTAGCGGGGGTTTGGAGCAGTTCTTC
CDR3: CASSSPIGTSGGLEQFF

size: -
J: TRBJ2-1
V: TRBV2
D: TRBD1
length: 15
DNA: TGTGCCAGCAGTGAATACAGGGGGCTAGACAATGAGCAGTTCTTC
CDR3: CASSEYRGLDNEQFF

size: -
J: TRBJ2-3
V: TRBV5-1
D: -
length: 13
DNA: TGCGCCAGCAGCTTGGAATCGGCGGGGTTGCAGTATTTT
CDR3: CASSLESAGLQYF

size: -
J: TRBJ1-1
V: TRBV19
D: -
length: 15
DNA: TGTGCCAGTAGTCGCGGGGGCAGGATTGGAGATGAAGCTTTCTTT
CDR3: CASSRGGRIGDEAFF

size: medium-sized
J: TRBJ2-2
V: TRBV11-3
D: TRBD1
length: 14
DNA: TGTGCCAGCACCAAACAGGGGCCAAGCGGGGAGCTGTTTTTT
CDR3: CASTKQGPSGELFF

size: few
J: TRBJ2-2
V: TRBV6-1
D: TRBD1
length: 16
DNA: TGTGCCAGCAGTGAAGAACCAGGGGGCTTCGCCGGGGAGCTGTTTTTT
CDR3: CASSEEPGGFAGELFF

size: once
J: TRBJ2-6
V: TRBV10-3
D: -
length: 15
DNA: TGTGCCATCAGACAGGGCTTCTCTGGGGCCAACGTCCTGACTTTC
CDR3: CAIRQGFSGANVLTF

size: -
J: TRBJ2-5
V: TRBV7-9
D: -
length: 15
DNA: TGTGCCAGCACCCTACCGAGGGGACGCGGGGAGACCCAGTACTTC
CDR3: CASTLPRGRGETQYF

size: -
J: TRBJ2-2
V: TRBV19
D: -
length: 15
DNA: TGTGCCAGTAGTAGTGGGGACGCGAACACCGGGGAGCTGTTTTTT
CDR3: CASSSGDANTGELFF

size: -
J: TRBJ1-3
V: TRBV28
D: TRBD1
length: 16
DNA: TGTGCCAGCAGTTCCACCGGGACAGCCTCTGGAAACACCATATATTTT
CDR3: CASSSTGTASGNTIYF

size: -
J: TRBJ2-6
V: TRBV28
D: -
length: 15
DNA: TGTGCCAGCAGTTCAGGGGTTTCTGGGGCCAACGTCCTGACTTTC
CDR3: CASSSGVSGANVLTF

size: -
J: TRBJ2-3
V: TRBV7-2
D: TRBD1
length: 16
DNA: TGTGCCAGCAGCCGAAAACAGGGGGCTAGCACAGATACGCAGTATTTT
CDR3: CASSRKQGASTDTQYF

size: -
J: TRBJ1-2
V: TRBV18
D: -
length: 15
DNA: TGTGCCAGCTCACCAAAGGATGCAGGGAACTATGGCTACACCTTC
CDR3: CASSPKDAGNYGYTF

size: -
J: TRBJ2-5
V: TRBV7-2
D: TRBD1
length: 14
DNA: TGTGCCAGCAGCTCCAGGGGGCCGGGAGAGACCCAGTACTTC
CDR3: CASSSRGPGETQYF

size: -
J: TRBJ2-3
V: TRBV9
D: TRBD2
length: 16
DNA: TGTGCCAGCAGCATTAGCGGGAGGGCCGCTCGTGATACGCAGTATTTT
CDR3: CASSISGRAARDTQYF

size: -
J: TRBJ2-2
V: TRBV2
D: -
length: 14
DNA: TGTGCCAGCAGTGAGGTGGGGGGCCCCGGGGAGCTGTTTTTT
CDR3: CASSEVGGPGELFF

size: once
J: TRBJ1-6
V: TRBV18
D: TRBD1
length: 17
DNA: TGTGCCAGCTCACCACCTCCCTCCGGGACAGGGTATTCACCCCTCCACTTT
CDR3: CASSPPPSGTGYSPLHF

size: -
J: TRBJ2-7
V: TRBV5-1
D: -
length: 11
DNA: TGCGCCAGCAGCTTCTCGGGTAATCAGTACTTC
CDR3: CASSFSGNQYF

size: -
J: TRBJ2-7
V: TRBV20-1
D: -
length: 11
DNA: TGCAGTGGAGGAAGCTCCTACGAGCAGTACTTC
CDR3: CSGGSSYEQYF

size: -
J: TRBJ2-7
V: TRBV5-8
D: -
length: 14
DNA: TGTGCCAGCAATCGTCGGGCAGGAACTACGAGGCAGTACTTC
CDR3: CASNRRAGTTRQYF

size: -
J: TRBJ1-4
V: TRBV28
D: -
length: 14
DNA: TGTGCCAGCAGTCCGGGACACGGGAATGAAAAACTGTTTTTT
CDR3: CASSPGHGNEKLFF

size: -
J: TRBJ1-1
V: TRBV7-2
D: -
length: 15
DNA: TGTGCCAGCAGCTTAGTTTACGGCAGGGACACTGAAGCTTTCTTT
CDR3: CASSLVYGRDTEAFF

size: once
J: TRBJ1-2
V: TRBV4-2
D: -
length: 14
DNA: TGTGCCAGCAGCACTGAAGGGCAACTCTATGGCTACACCTTC
CDR3: CASSTEGQLYGYTF

size: -
J: TRBJ2-3
V: TRBV7-9
D: TRBD2
length: 16
DNA: TGTGCCAGCAGCTCCTGGACTAGCGGGAGATCAGATACGCAGTATTTT
CDR3: CASSSWTSGRSDTQYF

size: few
J: TRBJ2-2
V: TRBV14
D: -
length: 17
DNA: TGTGCCAGCAGCCCATGGACAGGGAGGGGGAACACCGGGGAGCTGTTTTTT
CDR3: CASSPWTGRGNTGELFF

size: -
J: TRBJ2-7
V: TRBV6-5
D: TRBD1
length: 14
DNA: TGTGCCAGCTTAAGGGACAGTTTCTCCTACGAGCAGTACTTC
CDR3: CASLRDSFSYEQYF

size: few
J: TRBJ1-3
V: TRBV14
D: -
length: 14
DNA: TGTGCCAGCAGCCGCTGGGGAGGTGGAAACACCATATATTTT
CDR3: CASSRWGGGNTIYF

size: -
J: TRBJ2-7
V: TRBV18
D: -
length: 13
DNA: TGTGCCAGCTCCCCGATTTACAGGGACGAGCAGTACTTC
CDR3: CASSPIYRDEQYF

size: -
J: TRBJ1-2
V: TRBV28
D: -
length: 15
DNA: TGTGCCAGCAGTTTAGGGCGGAGGGGAAACTATGGCTACACCTTC
CDR3: CASSLGRRGNYGYTF

size: -
J: TRBJ2-7
V: TRBV4-3
D: TRBD2
length: 15
DNA: TGCGCCAGCAGCCGCGGGACTAGCGGGACCTACGAGCAGTACTTC
CDR3: CASSRGTSGTYEQYF